These 3 T cell receptor beta chains share one sample of origin, sequenced in a study of blood T cell repertoires in COVID-19. Only in-frame clones appear in the TCRdb table, and some are missing; sequencing was by immunoSEQ multiplex PCR. The repertoire holds about 160,000 clones, with about 81% as singletons. Sample: peripheral blood. The receptors here all came from a human donor in a cohort sampled during active COVID-19.

The chain combines TRBV28 with TRBJ2-3, with 8 bases matching TRBD1. The germline V gene encodes CDR1 MDHEN and CDR2 SYDVKM. V was clipped by 4 bases and J by 8 bases; unmatched bases: 11. The CDR3 length is 15 residues. CDR3 sequence reads: CASSSDPTGEGTQYF. For the CDR3, the DNA is TGTGCCAGCAGTTCTGACCCGACAGGGGAAGGTACGCAGTATTTT.

This chain joins TRBV10-2 and TRBJ1-2; D is unclear. This CDR3 region has 13 residues. The V and J ends lost 5 bases and 0 bases respectively, with 7 bases between them. The germline V gene encodes CDR1 WSHSY and CDR2 SAAADI. Here the CDR3 reads CASSTTTNYGYTF. Written as DNA, the CDR3 is TGCGCCAGCAGTACGACTACTAACTATGGCTACACCTTC.

This clone was recorded many times. The chain recombines TRBV6-4 with TRBJ1-2; D is ambiguous. The V end was cut by 6 bases, the J end by 4 bases, with 18 bases between. Germline-derived CDR1 and CDR2 are MRHNA and SNTAGT. The CDR3 sequence is 15 residues long. DNA for the CDR3: TGTGCCAGCAGACAATCTCCGGGAGGCGGCTATGGCTACACCTTC. This translates into CASRQSPGGGYGYTF.